This T cell receptor beta chain was captured in a study of response to subunit inactivated influenza vaccine (dated by TCRdb to the late 2010s). As for the study more broadly: The study used deep quantitative T cell receptor repertoire profiling to track responses to a trivalent subunit inactivated influenza vaccine.

The germline V gene (reference sequence) sets CDR1 to LNHDA and CDR2 to SQIVND. The trim is 3 bases for V and 3 bases for J, with a gap of 12 bases between the germline ends. Counted from cysteine to phenylalanine, this CDR3 has 15 amino acids. Only CDR3 DNA remains: 45 bases, in frame from the first base. Library method: RT-PCR. Sequencing instrument: Illumina HiSeq 2500. Clones were called with MiXCR by TCRdb after fastp trimmed the public reads at Q25, and only in-frame beta chains were retained. For every CDR3 protein sequence, its rows merge into one entry that carries the most common genes and DNA. The sample contains a few hundred thousand distinct CDR3 sequences, 20% to 25% of them found a single time. The ten largest account for roughly 10% of the sample. This clonotype was seen only a few times. Its antigen is still unknown. Base qualities are missing; no much larger clone stands one base away.

Overall study results and their limits: It was suggested by the authors that each seasonal influenza vaccination may recruit only a limited number of new T cells.

The TCR sequence derives from a man between 45 and 75 years old who received an inactivated influenza vaccine. Donor details come from another sample of the same person, matched by shared clones. This chain joins TRBV19 to TRBJ1-5; TRBD1 might be the D gene, on 5 matching bases. Source: PBMCs from blood, taken roughly 20 months after vaccination. The DNA sequence is given as TGTGCCAGTAGTATCCTCGACAGCCCCAATCAGCCCCAGCATTTT. This gives the protein CASSILDSPNQPQHF.